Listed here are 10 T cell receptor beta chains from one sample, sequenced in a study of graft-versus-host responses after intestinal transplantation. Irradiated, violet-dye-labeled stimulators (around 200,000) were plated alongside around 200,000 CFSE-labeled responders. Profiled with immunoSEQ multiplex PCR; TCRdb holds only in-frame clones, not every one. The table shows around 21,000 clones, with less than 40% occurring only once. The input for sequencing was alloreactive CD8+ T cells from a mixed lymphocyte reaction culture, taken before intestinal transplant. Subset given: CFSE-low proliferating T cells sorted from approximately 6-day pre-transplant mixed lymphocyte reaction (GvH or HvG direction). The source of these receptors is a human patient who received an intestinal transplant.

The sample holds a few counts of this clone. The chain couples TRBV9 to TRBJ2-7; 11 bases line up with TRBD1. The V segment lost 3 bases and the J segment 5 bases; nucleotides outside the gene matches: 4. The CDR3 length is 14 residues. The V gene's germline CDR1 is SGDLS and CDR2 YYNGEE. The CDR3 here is CASSAGTGGHEQYF. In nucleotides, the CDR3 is TGTGCCAGCAGCGCCGGGACAGGGGGTCACGAGCAGTACTTC.

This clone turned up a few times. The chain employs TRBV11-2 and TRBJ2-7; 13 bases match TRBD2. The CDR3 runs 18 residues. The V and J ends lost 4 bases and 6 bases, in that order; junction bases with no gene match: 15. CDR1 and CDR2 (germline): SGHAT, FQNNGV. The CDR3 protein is CASSSTRTSGSRSSEQYF. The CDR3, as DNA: TGTGCCAGCAGCTCGACCCGGACTAGCGGGAGTCGGAGCTCCGAGCAGTACTTC. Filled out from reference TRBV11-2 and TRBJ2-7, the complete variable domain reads EAGVAQSPRYKIIEKRQSVAFWCNPISGHATLYWYQQILGQGPKLLIQFQNNGVVDDSQLPKDRFSAERLKGVDSTLKIQPAKLEDSAVYLCASSSTRTSGSRSSEQYFGPGTRLTVT.

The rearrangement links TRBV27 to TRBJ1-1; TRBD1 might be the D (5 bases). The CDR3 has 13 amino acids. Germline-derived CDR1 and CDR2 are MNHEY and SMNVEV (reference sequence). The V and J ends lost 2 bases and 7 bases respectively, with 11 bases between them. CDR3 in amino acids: CASSLMRGVEAFF. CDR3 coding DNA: TGTGCCAGCAGTTTAATGAGGGGAGTTGAAGCTTTCTTT.

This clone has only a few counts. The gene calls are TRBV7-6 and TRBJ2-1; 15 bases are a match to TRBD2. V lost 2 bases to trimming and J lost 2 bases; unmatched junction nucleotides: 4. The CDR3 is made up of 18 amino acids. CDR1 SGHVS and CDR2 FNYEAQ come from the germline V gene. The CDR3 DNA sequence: TGTGCCAGCAGCTTAAGGACTAGCGGGAGGGTCGCCTACAATGAGCAGTTCTTC. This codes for CASSLRTSGRVAYNEQFF.

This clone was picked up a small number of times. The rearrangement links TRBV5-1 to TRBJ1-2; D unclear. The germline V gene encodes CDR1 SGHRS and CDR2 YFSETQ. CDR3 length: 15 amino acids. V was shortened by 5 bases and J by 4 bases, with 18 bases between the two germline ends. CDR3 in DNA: TGCGCCAGCAGTTTTCTCCCGGGAAGTGGCTATGGCTACACCTTC. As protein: CASSFLPGSGYGYTF.

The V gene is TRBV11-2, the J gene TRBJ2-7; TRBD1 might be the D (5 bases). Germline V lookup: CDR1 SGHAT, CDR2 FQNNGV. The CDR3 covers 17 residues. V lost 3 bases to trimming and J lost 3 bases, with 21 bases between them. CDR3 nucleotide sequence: TGTGCCAGCAGCTTGTTGGCAGGGATATCCCCCATCTACGAGCAGTACTTC. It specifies CASSLLAGISPIYEQYF.

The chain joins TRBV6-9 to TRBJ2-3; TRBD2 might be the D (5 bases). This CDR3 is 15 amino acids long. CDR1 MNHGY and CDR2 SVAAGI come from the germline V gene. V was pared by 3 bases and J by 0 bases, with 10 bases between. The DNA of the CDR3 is TGTGCCAGCAGTTACTCCGGGATTAGCACAGATACGCAGTATTTT. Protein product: CASSYSGISTDTQYF.

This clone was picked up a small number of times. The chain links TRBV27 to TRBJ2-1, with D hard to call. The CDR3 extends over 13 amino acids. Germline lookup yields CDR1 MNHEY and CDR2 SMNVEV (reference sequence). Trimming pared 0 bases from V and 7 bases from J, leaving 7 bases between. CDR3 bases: TGTGCCAGCAGTTTATCCTCTGGAAATGAGCAGTTCTTC. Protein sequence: CASSLSSGNEQFF.

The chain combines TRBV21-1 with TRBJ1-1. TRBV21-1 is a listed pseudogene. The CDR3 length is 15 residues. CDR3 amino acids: CASNKGGSANTEAFF. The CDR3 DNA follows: TGTGCCAGCAACAAGGGGGGATCGGCAAACACTGAAGCTTTCTTT.

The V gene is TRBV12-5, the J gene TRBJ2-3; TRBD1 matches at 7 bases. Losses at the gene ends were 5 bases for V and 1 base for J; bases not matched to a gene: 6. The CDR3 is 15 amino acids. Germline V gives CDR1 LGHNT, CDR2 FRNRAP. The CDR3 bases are TGTGCTAGTGGTCTCGACAGGGCCGGCACAGATACGCAGTATTTT. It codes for CASGLDRAGTDTQYF.